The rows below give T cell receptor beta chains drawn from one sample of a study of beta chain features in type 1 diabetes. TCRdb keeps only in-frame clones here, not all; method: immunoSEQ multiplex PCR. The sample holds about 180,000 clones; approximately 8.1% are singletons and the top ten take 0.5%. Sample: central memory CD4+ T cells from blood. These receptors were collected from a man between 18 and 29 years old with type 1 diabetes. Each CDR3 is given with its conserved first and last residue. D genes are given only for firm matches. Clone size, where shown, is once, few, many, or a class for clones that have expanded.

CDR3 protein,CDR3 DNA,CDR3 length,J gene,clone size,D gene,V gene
CALERDRGTRGYTF,TGTGCCCTAGAAAGGGACAGGGGAACTCGAGGCTACACCTTC,14,TRBJ1-2,.,TRBD1,TRBV30
CASSPPAGTVTQYF,TGTGCCAGCTCACCCCCTGCCGGGACTGTGACCCAGTACTTC,14,TRBJ2-5,few,.,TRBV18
CASSPTRTGSYEQYF,TGTGCCAGCTCACCAACAAGGACAGGGTCCTACGAGCAGTACTTC,15,TRBJ2-7,few,TRBD1,TRBV18
CASNPDRDYGYTF,TGCGCCAGCAACCCGGACAGGGACTATGGCTACACCTTC,13,TRBJ1-2,few,TRBD1,TRBV5-1
CASAPGTGFDQPQHF,TGCGCCAGCGCTCCTGGGACAGGGTTCGATCAGCCCCAGCATTTT,15,TRBJ1-5,.,TRBD1,TRBV10-2
CASSNGSVNQPQHF,TGTGCCAGCAGCAATGGTTCGGTCAATCAGCCCCAGCATTTT,14,TRBJ1-5,.,.,TRBV21-1
CASSSQGRTQYF,TGTGCCAGCAGCTCCCAGGGTCGGACCCAGTACTTC,12,TRBJ2-5,.,.,TRBV7-6
CASSQELAGSFLDF,TGCGCCAGCAGCCAAGAACTAGCGGGGTCCTTTTTGGATTTT,14,TRBJ2-3,many,TRBD2,TRBV4-3
CASSLSTSLNEQFF,TGCGCCAGCAGCTTGTCAACATCTTTAAATGAGCAGTTCTTC,14,TRBJ2-1,few,.,TRBV5-1
CASRPTGSSYNEQFF,TGTGCCAGCAGACCGACAGGGAGCTCCTACAATGAGCAGTTCTTC,15,TRBJ2-1,few,TRBD1,TRBV7-9
CASSLGTAYNEQFF,TGCGCCAGCAGCTTGGGGACTGCATACAATGAGCAGTTCTTC,14,TRBJ2-1,.,.,TRBV5-1
CASSTGTGETDTQYF,TGTGCCAGTAGTACCGGGACAGGGGAAACAGATACGCAGTATTTT,15,TRBJ2-3,.,TRBD1,TRBV19
CASSLQGGTEAFF,TGTGCCAGCAGCTTACAGGGAGGCACTGAAGCTTTCTTT,13,TRBJ1-1,.,.,TRBV7-2
CAWSVGGKGAFSNQPQHF,TGTGCCTGGAGTGTCGGGGGAAAGGGGGCGTTTAGCAATCAGCCCCAGCATTTT,18,TRBJ1-5,.,TRBD1,TRBV30
CASSLYGTGGGNEQFF,TGTGCCAGCAGCTTATACGGGACAGGGGGCGGAAATGAGCAGTTCTTC,16,TRBJ2-1,few,TRBD1,TRBV7-2
CASSPGPAYEQYF,TGTGCCAGCAGCCCTGGGCCCGCCTACGAGCAGTACTTC,13,TRBJ2-7,few,.,TRBV4-2
CASSRGGRGGETQYF,TGTGCCAGCAGTAGGGGCGGGAGGGGGGGAGAGACCCAGTACTTC,15,TRBJ2-5,few,TRBD2,TRBV6-6
CASSPGGARSSEQYF,TGTGCCAGCAGCCCCGGGGGGGCCAGGTCGAGCGAGCAGTACTTC,15,TRBJ2-7,.,TRBD2,TRBV7-2
CASSFFRGASLGYTF,TGTGCCAGCAGTTTCTTTCGGGGGGCTTCGCTAGGCTACACCTTC,15,TRBJ1-2,.,.,TRBV28
CASSSRTSTNTGELFF,TGTGCCAGCAGCTCTCGGACTTCTACGAACACCGGGGAGCTGTTTTTT,16,TRBJ2-2,few,.,TRBV11-2
CASSLRETQYF,TGTGCCAGCAGCCTGCGCGAAACCCAGTACTTC,11,TRBJ2-5,.,.,TRBV13
CASAGLGGSYNEQFF,TGTGCCAGCGCGGGACTTGGCGGCTCCTACAATGAGCAGTTCTTC,15,TRBJ2-1,few,.,TRBV18
CASSLAQGSYNEQFF,TGTGCCAGCAGCTTAGCGCAGGGTTCCTACAATGAGCAGTTCTTC,15,TRBJ2-1,.,.,TRBV7-6
CASRGGGQPQHF,TGTGCCAGTAGGGGAGGTGGTCAGCCCCAGCATTTT,12,TRBJ1-5,.,.,TRBV19
CATYPGGRRSIDTQYF,TGTGCCACCTATCCGGGGGGCCGCCGTTCGATAGATACGCAGTATTTT,16,TRBJ2-3,.,.,TRBV5-4
CASSRDSPSSGANVLTF,TGTGCCAGCTCACGGGACAGTCCCTCCTCTGGGGCCAACGTCCTGACTTTC,17,TRBJ2-6,.,TRBD1,TRBV18
CASSQRSGQETQYF,TGTGCCAGCAGTCAGAGGAGCGGACAAGAGACCCAGTACTTC,14,TRBJ2-5,few,.,TRBV2
CASSLAGGPHEQYF,TGTGCCAGCAGTCTAGCGGGGGGGCCTCACGAGCAGTACTTC,14,TRBJ2-7,.,TRBD2,TRBV28
CASSLSVNTEAFF,TGCGCCAGCAGTCTGAGTGTGAACACTGAAGCTTTCTTT,13,TRBJ1-1,few,.,TRBV10-1
CATRRDRGSGELFF,TGTGCCACCAGGCGGGACAGGGGGAGTGGGGAGCTGTTTTTT,14,TRBJ2-2,.,TRBD1,TRBV15
CASRETVNEQFF,TGCGCCAGCAGGGAGACCGTCAATGAGCAGTTCTTC,12,TRBJ2-1,few,.,TRBV5-1
CASSGGQGTQYF,TGCGCCAGCAGCGGCGGACAGGGGACGCAGTATTTT,12,TRBJ2-3,few,TRBD1,TRBV5-1
CASSLPGRGGYGYTF,TGTGCCAGCAGCTTACCAGGAAGGGGGGGCTATGGCTACACCTTC,15,TRBJ1-2,.,.,TRBV28
CASSIQGRTDTQYF,TGTGCCAGCAGCATACAGGGTCGAACAGATACGCAGTATTTT,14,TRBJ2-3,.,.,TRBV11-2
CAGGTSNTGELFF,TGTGCCGGTGGGACTAGCAACACCGGGGAGCTGTTTTTT,13,TRBJ2-2,.,TRBD2,TRBV2
CASSFLQETQYF,TGTGCCAGCAGTTTTCTCCAAGAGACCCAGTACTTC,12,TRBJ2-5,few,.,TRBV27
CASSPQASGNTIYF,TGTGCCAGCAGCCCGCAAGCCTCTGGAAACACCATATATTTT,14,TRBJ1-3,.,.,TRBV11-2
CAWRLKTAGAGELFF,TGTGCCTGGAGATTAAAGACAGCTGGCGCCGGGGAGCTGTTTTTT,15,TRBJ2-2,few,.,TRBV30
CASSPWRGYGYTF,TGTGCCTCCAGTCCTTGGAGGGGCTATGGCTACACCTTC,13,TRBJ1-2,.,.,TRBV19